These T cell receptor beta chains were read from a single sample in a study of T cell repertoires in cytomegalovirus infection. TCRdb re-analysed the reads in MiXCR, keeping a single row per CDR3 protein. The repertoire has approximately 340,000 distinct CDR3 sequences, 25% to 35% of them found once; the top ten carry about 20%. These receptors' targets are unknown. The material sequenced was cultured PBMCs, taken from culture after CMV antigen stimulation. The receptors were sampled from a human donor in good health (CMV status not recorded). Some clones in this sample may be carry-over from other donors' samples. Each CDR3 is given with its conserved first and last residue. The D gene is left open where the match is weak. The listing skips clone size in some rows; elsewhere it reads once, few, many or a size class.

D: .
V: TRBV20-1
J: TRBJ2-4
size: .
CDR3: CSARVEALAKNIQYF
DNA: TGCAGTGCTAGAGTGGAAGCCCTAGCCAAAAACATTCAGTACTTC

D: TRBD2
V: TRBV11-1
J: TRBJ2-7
size: many
CDR3: CASSLLEGLAGGDSYEQYF
DNA: TGTGCCAGCAGCTTACTCGAAGGACTAGCGGGAGGGGACTCCTACGAGCAGTACTTC

D: TRBD2
V: TRBV12-3/TRBV12-4
J: TRBJ2-1
size: many
CDR3: CASSLQGLAGGNEQFF
DNA: TGTGCCAGCAGTTTACAGGGACTAGCGGGGGGTAATGAGCAGTTCTTC

D: TRBD1
V: TRBV7-3
J: TRBJ2-3
size: few
CDR3: CASSSTGAHTDTQYF
DNA: TGTGCCAGCAGCTCAACAGGGGCCCACACAGATACGCAGTATTTT

D: .
V: TRBV7-3
J: TRBJ2-2
size: .
CDR3: CASKASENTGELFF
DNA: TGTGCCAGCAAGGCTAGCGAAAACACCGGGGAGCTGTTTTTT

D: .
V: TRBV7-3
J: TRBJ2-1
size: .
CDR3: CASSINKNEHFF
DNA: TGTGCCAGCAGCATCAATAAAAATGAGCATTTCTTC

D: TRBD1
V: TRBV6-1
J: TRBJ2-1
size: .
CDR3: CASSEAVGQGVWEQFF
DNA: TGTGCCAGCAGTGAAGCTGTGGGACAGGGTGTCTGGGAGCAGTTCTTC

D: .
V: TRBV7-9
J: TRBJ2-3
size: many
CDR3: CASTPQVDTQYF
DNA: TGTGCCAGCACCCCTCAGGTAGATACGCAGTATTTT

D: .
V: TRBV28
J: TRBJ1-6
size: few
CDR3: CASSLYRVRSPLHF
DNA: TGTGCCAGCAGTTTATACAGGGTGCGATCACCCCTCCACTTT

D: .
V: TRBV6-5
J: TRBJ2-2
size: many
CDR3: CASRTPGSGELFF
DNA: TGTGCCAGCAGAACCCCGGGCTCCGGGGAGCTGTTTTTT

D: TRBD1
V: TRBV4-1
J: TRBJ1-5
size: .
CDR3: CASSQGRQGDQPQHF
DNA: TGCGCCAGCAGCCAGGGACGACAGGGGGATCAGCCCCAGCATTTT

D: TRBD1
V: TRBV27
J: TRBJ2-2
size: .
CDR3: CASSSDRGLHTGELFF
DNA: TGTGCCAGCAGTTCCGACAGGGGGCTCCACACCGGGGAGCTGTTTTTT

D: .
V: TRBV10-3
J: TRBJ1-2
size: few
CDR3: CAISVQEIYGYTF
DNA: TGTGCCATCAGTGTACAGGAGATCTATGGCTACACCTTC

D: .
V: TRBV19
J: TRBJ2-1
size: few
CDR3: CASSMGYNEQFF
DNA: TGTGCCAGTAGTATGGGCTACAATGAGCAGTTCTTC

D: .
V: TRBV7-9
J: TRBJ1-5
size: few
CDR3: CASSPGNLTQPQHF
DNA: TGTGCCAGCAGCCCGGGGAACCTCACACAGCCCCAGCATTTT

D: TRBD1
V: TRBV6-2/TRBV6-3
J: TRBJ1-2
size: .
CDR3: CACPRGQVVSYGYTF
DNA: TGTGCCTGCCCGAGGGGGCAGGTCGTTTCCTATGGCTACACCTTC

D: TRBD2
V: TRBV7-2
J: TRBJ2-1
size: many
CDR3: CASSLMPSTSVYNEQFF
DNA: TGTGCCAGCAGCTTAATGCCCTCAACTAGCGTTTACAATGAGCAGTTCTTC

D: .
V: TRBV9
J: TRBJ2-3
size: few
CDR3: CASSPEGRATDTQYF
DNA: TGTGCCAGCAGCCCAGAGGGCAGGGCAACAGATACGCAGTATTTT

D: .
V: TRBV11-2
J: TRBJ2-7
size: few
CDR3: CASSLDRTAYEQYF
DNA: TGTGCCAGCAGCTTAGATCGGACGGCCTACGAGCAGTACTTC

D: .
V: TRBV10-3
J: TRBJ1-5
size: .
CDR3: CAISELYSNQPQHF
DNA: TGTGCCATCAGCGAACTATATAGCAATCAGCCCCAGCATTTT

D: TRBD2
V: TRBV7-2
J: TRBJ2-1
size: .
CDR3: CASSAGTSRYNEQFF
DNA: TGTGCCAGCAGCGCCGGGACTAGCAGATACAATGAGCAGTTCTTC

D: .
V: TRBV2
J: TRBJ2-5
size: .
CDR3: CASSEVGLPRQETQYF
DNA: TGTGCCAGCAGTGAAGTGGGTTTGCCTAGACAAGAGACCCAGTACTTC

D: .
V: TRBV4-2
J: TRBJ2-1
size: .
CDR3: CASSQESANEQFF
DNA: TGTGCCAGCAGCCAAGAATCGGCAAATGAGCAGTTCTTC

D: .
V: TRBV11-2
J: TRBJ2-3
size: .
CDR3: CASSRDGYTDTQYF
DNA: TGTGCCAGCAGTCGGGACGGATACACAGATACGCAGTATTTT

D: TRBD1
V: TRBV19
J: TRBJ2-7
size: .
CDR3: CASSTQRDRGAYEQYF
DNA: TGTGCCAGTAGTACGCAACGGGACAGGGGGGCTTACGAGCAGTACTTC

D: TRBD1
V: TRBV5-4
J: TRBJ1-6
size: .
CDR3: CASSPGTGDLGSPLHF
DNA: TGTGCCAGCAGCCCCGGGACAGGCGACTTGGGTTCACCCCTCCACTTT

D: TRBD2
V: TRBV7-9
J: TRBJ2-3
size: .
CDR3: CASSLAKTSGTTDTQYF
DNA: TGTGCCAGCAGCTTAGCGAAGACTAGCGGGACCACAGATACGCAGTATTTT

D: .
V: TRBV4-1
J: TRBJ1-6
size: many
CDR3: CASSQTESNYNSPLHF
DNA: TGCGCCAGCAGCCAAACAGAGTCTAACTATAATTCACCCCTCCACTTT

D: .
V: TRBV7-9
J: TRBJ2-4
size: many
CDR3: CASSAQGAKNIQYF
DNA: TGTGCCAGCAGCGCCCAGGGGGCCAAAAACATTCAGTACTTC

D: TRBD1
V: TRBV27
J: TRBJ2-7
size: .
CDR3: CASSLQGANYEQYF
DNA: TGTGCCAGCAGTCTACAGGGGGCGAACTACGAGCAGTACTTC

D: .
V: TRBV28
J: TRBJ2-7
size: few
CDR3: CASSSRDPNRSYEQYF
DNA: TGTGCCAGCAGTTCCAGGGATCCCAATAGGTCCTACGAGCAGTACTTC

D: TRBD2
V: TRBV19
J: TRBJ2-1
size: few
CDR3: CASRGGGGNYNEQFF
DNA: TGTGCCAGTAGGGGTGGCGGGGGGAACTACAATGAGCAGTTCTTC

D: .
V: TRBV6-1
J: TRBJ1-4
size: .
CDR3: CASSSGANREKLFF
DNA: TGTGCCAGCAGTTCCGGTGCTAACCGTGAAAAACTGTTTTTT

D: TRBD2
V: TRBV7-9
J: TRBJ2-1
size: few
CDR3: CASSTLAGGPINEQFF
DNA: TGTGCCAGCAGCACCTTAGCGGGAGGGCCGATCAATGAGCAGTTCTTC

D: .
V: TRBV7-2
J: TRBJ2-1
size: many
CDR3: CASSLFSSSGEQFF
DNA: TGTGCCAGCAGCTTATTTTCGAGTTCCGGGGAGCAGTTCTTC

D: .
V: TRBV9
J: TRBJ2-7
size: .
CDR3: CASSVEVGYEQYF
DNA: TGTGCCAGCAGCGTAGAGGTGGGCTACGAGCAGTACTTC

D: .
V: TRBV7-9
J: TRBJ1-6
size: few
CDR3: CASSRWDVDSPLHF
DNA: TGTGCCAGCAGCAGGTGGGACGTCGATTCACCCCTCCACTTT

D: .
V: TRBV6-8
J: TRBJ1-1
size: .
CDR3: CASSYKSGAQSTEAFF
DNA: TGTGCCAGCAGTTACAAGTCAGGGGCGCAAAGCACTGAAGCTTTCTTT

D: .
V: TRBV20-1
J: TRBJ1-5
size: .
CDR3: CSARRGIQPQHF
DNA: TGCAGTGCCAGAAGGGGAATACAGCCCCAGCATTTT

D: TRBD1
V: TRBV20-1
J: TRBJ2-1
size: few
CDR3: CSAPGTGRPADEQFF
DNA: TGCAGTGCGCCGGGGACAGGGCGACCTGCGGATGAGCAGTTCTTC

D: .
V: TRBV7-6
J: TRBJ2-1
size: .
CDR3: CASSLGPNNEQFF
DNA: TGTGCCAGCAGCTTGGGACCGAACAATGAGCAGTTCTTC

D: TRBD1
V: TRBV18
J: TRBJ1-5
size: .
CDR3: CASSPRDSQDSNQPQHF
DNA: TGTGCCAGCTCACCCCGGGACAGTCAAGATAGCAATCAGCCCCAGCATTTT

D: .
V: TRBV4-1
J: TRBJ1-6
size: many
CDR3: CASSQIDMGFAYNSPLHF
DNA: TGCGCCAGCAGCCAAATAGATATGGGTTTTGCCTATAATTCACCCCTCCACTTT

D: TRBD1
V: TRBV7-9
J: TRBJ1-1
size: .
CDR3: CASSLRTGYTEAFF
DNA: TGTGCCAGCAGCTTAAGGACAGGGTACACTGAAGCTTTCTTT

D: .
V: TRBV11-2
J: TRBJ1-6
size: .
CDR3: CASSLSRTPSPLHF
DNA: TGTGCCAGCAGCTTATCAAGAACCCCTTCACCCCTCCACTTT

D: .
V: TRBV7-6
J: TRBJ2-1
size: .
CDR3: CASSLASGVRWAYNEQFF
DNA: TGTGCCAGCAGCTTAGCGTCCGGGGTCAGGTGGGCCTACAATGAGCAGTTCTTC

D: .
V: TRBV12-3/TRBV12-4
J: TRBJ2-7
size: .
CDR3: CASSTSGPLYEQYF
DNA: TGTGCCAGCAGTACATCGGGCCCCCTCTACGAGCAGTACTTC

D: TRBD2
V: TRBV9
J: TRBJ2-5
size: few
CDR3: CASSPSGRETQYF
DNA: TGTGCCAGCAGCCCTAGCGGGAGGGAGACCCAGTACTTC

D: .
V: TRBV28
J: TRBJ2-7
size: few
CDR3: CASSPTRERSTYEQYF
DNA: TGTGCCAGCAGTCCAACCCGAGAGCGCTCGACCTACGAGCAGTACTTC

D: .
V: TRBV6-8
J: TRBJ2-5
size: .
CDR3: CASSYDREETQYF
DNA: TGTGCCAGCAGTTACGACAGAGAAGAGACCCAGTACTTC

D: .
V: TRBV29-1
J: TRBJ1-3
size: .
CDR3: CSGDWGGNTIYF
DNA: TGCAGCGGGGACTGGGGAGGAAACACCATATATTTT

D: TRBD1
V: TRBV27
J: TRBJ2-7
size: .
CDR3: CASSGTGASSYEQYF
DNA: TGTGCCAGCAGTGGGACAGGGGCGAGCTCCTACGAGCAGTACTTC

D: TRBD1
V: TRBV6-5
J: TRBJ1-5
size: .
CDR3: CASSRTQGGSQHF
DNA: TGTGCCAGCAGCCGAACTCAGGGGGGATCGCAGCATTTT